This T cell receptor beta chain derives from a study of blood T cell repertoires in COVID-19. On the study more broadly: Material from acute and convalescent COVID-19 was sourced from the United States, Italy and Spain.

Profiling relied on immunoSEQ multiplex PCR, and the TCRdb table lists in-frame clones only, not all of them. Of under 450,000 clones in the sample, approximately 88% were seen once. CDR3 size: 14 residues. Germline assignment: CDR1 SNHLY and CDR2 FYNNEI. V dropped 2 bases and J dropped 5; count of bases not matched to a gene: 5. Those enrolled in Seattle joined during active infection and were followed longitudinally afterward. The V and J genes are TRBV2 and TRBJ1-2; 7 positions match TRBD1. Sequences were obtained from peripheral blood. The TCR was taken from a woman between 45 and 65 years old with COVID-19, enrolled during active disease. The CDR3 loop reads CASSERGRGYGYTF. The CDR3 DNA reads TGTGCCAGCAGTGAAAGGGGCAGGGGGTATGGCTACACCTTC.